This T cell receptor (beta chain) was identified during a study of shared clonotypes between healthy human individuals (dated by TCRdb to 2018 to 2020). About the full investigation: The cohort comprised a couple of women and a few men aged 18 to 49 years. To estimate repertoire size and how much clonotype sharing occurs between individuals, the study deeply sequenced the blood TCR repertoires of a handful of healthy adults. Different laboratories and diverse techniques were used to prepare libraries and sequence TCR repertoires, to increase sequencing depth and limit assay-specific biases. Per donor, leukapheresis produced somewhere between about 0.94 and 8.9 billion PBMCs. For each donor, three plates each were used for CD4 naive and CD4 memory, two plates were used for CD8 naive, and one plate was used for CD8 memory.

About this clone: Its binding antigen is unknown. The record has no base qualities; no much larger clone is one base away.

TCR CDR3 regions were amplified from genomic DNA by multiplex PCR using the deep immunoSEQ assay. Genomic DNA extracted from each cell subset was distributed evenly over all wells of several immunoSEQ 96-well plates, and each plate served as one replicate. For sorted subsets, each replicate PCR was loaded with around 220 ng genomic DNA, equivalent to 30,000 or so T cell genomes. The purified libraries were quantified using a Qubit 3.0 fluorometer, sized with a Bioanalyzer 2100, and then quantified again using the KAPA Library Quantification kit. Every immunoSEQ 96-well plate was sequenced on a separate single-read 150-cycle Illumina NextSeq 550 flow cell. The paper's data handling went like this. The immunoSEQ output contained only junctional sequences without quality scores, so filtering could not match that applied to full-length reads. To assign V/J genes and CDR3, sequences were annotated against IMGT germline references using PyIR, a Python wrapper for IgBLAST v1.9. Reads with weak V/J assignments (E-value above 1e-6), missing CDR3, stop codons, out-of-frame junctions, or ambiguous translated residues were removed. V3J clonotypes were defined as sequences sharing an identical inferred V gene, J gene, and CDR3 amino acid sequence. To compute the percentage overlap between repertoires, the number of shared unique clonotypes was divided by the size of the smaller repertoire. Repertoire richness was assessed with RTK rarefaction, the Chao1 estimator, and Recon v2.1 estimates of unobserved clonotypes. OLGA was used to compute generation probabilities for all TCRbeta clonotypes that the gDNA method yielded from four donors. What TCRdb holds here is the immuneACCESS table cut down to in-frame rearrangements. Part of the clones is not present; checked against another copy, under half of the missing clones reflect an unresolved V gene, and the others are unexplained. V, J and clone size were drawn from that table, and D and trimming were deduced from the DNA. The sample table contains around 2,000,000 clones; only one count was recorded for just over 90% of them. 1.5% to 2% of the sample belongs to the ten largest clones.

CD8 naive samples were CD45RO-negative cells positively selected for CCR7, giving a CD45RA+CCR7+ population that excluded TemRA cells. Donors were healthy HIV-negative adults with no recently reported acute infections or vaccinations. All donors were Caucasian adults living in Nashville, Tennessee, USA. Blood was obtained by leukapheresis, after which PBMCs were separated by Ficoll-Histopaque density gradient centrifugation and cryopreserved in liquid nitrogen vapor phase. Purity and quantity of every magnetically sorted T cell population were checked by analytical flow cytometry. From each sorted fraction, genomic DNA was isolated and quantified by UV absorbance on a Nanodrop 2000c. CDR3 length: 15 amino acids, cysteine to phenylalanine. The only DNA kept is the CDR3, 45 bases in frame from the first base. Trimming costs V 5 bases and J 4 bases, and their ends lie 18 bases apart. The CDR1 and CDR2 encoded by the germline V gene are SGHVS and FQNEAQ.

What the authors observed across the whole study: Sharing across several donors was observed for approximately 5% of naive CD4, about 3.2% of naive CD8, about 2.3% of memory CD4, and about 0.39% of memory CD8 clonotypes. Larger estimated clonotype richness was generally found for naive subsets than for memory subsets. Compared with non-shared clonotypes, clonotypes shared by all four sorted-subset donors had higher generation probabilities. Rarefaction of sorted-subset datasets indicated incomplete sequencing despite the large sequencing depth. Based on pairwise subsampling, the degree of clonotype sharing among donors was expected to be affected by sequencing depth. The small number of donors limited the genetic and exposure-history diversity represented. Only blood was sampled, and tissue TCR repertoires likely differ from those in blood.

Sequencing input: naive CD8+ T cells from PBMCs. The meaning of the sample's cell subset or site label: CD45RA+CCR7+. The TCR originated in a man between 18 and 35 years old in good health. Some clones in this sample may be carry-over from other donors' samples. The rearrangement combines TRBV7-8 with TRBJ2-7, and perhaps TRBD1 as D gene, on 7 matching bases. The CDR3 here reads CASSKGGGDWYEQYF. The nucleotides read TGTGCCAGCAGCAAAGGAGGGGGCGATTGGTACGAGCAGTACTTC.